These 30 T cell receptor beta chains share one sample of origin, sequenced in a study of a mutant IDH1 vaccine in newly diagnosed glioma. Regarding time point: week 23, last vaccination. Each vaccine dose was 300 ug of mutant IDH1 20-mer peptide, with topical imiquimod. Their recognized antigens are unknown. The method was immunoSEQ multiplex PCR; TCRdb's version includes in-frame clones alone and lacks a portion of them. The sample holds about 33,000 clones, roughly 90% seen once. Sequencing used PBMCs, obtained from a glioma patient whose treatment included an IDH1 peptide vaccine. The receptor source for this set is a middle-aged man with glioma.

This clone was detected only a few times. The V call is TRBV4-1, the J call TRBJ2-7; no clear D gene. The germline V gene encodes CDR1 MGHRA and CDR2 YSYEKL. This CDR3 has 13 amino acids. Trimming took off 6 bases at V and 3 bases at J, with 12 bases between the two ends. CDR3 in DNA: TGCGCCAGCAGTACCACCCAGTTCTACGAGCAGTACTTC. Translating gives CASSTTQFYEQYF.

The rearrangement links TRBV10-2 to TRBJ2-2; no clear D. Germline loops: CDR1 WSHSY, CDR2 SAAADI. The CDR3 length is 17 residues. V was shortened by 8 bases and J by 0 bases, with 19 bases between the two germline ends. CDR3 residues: CASPERGFLANTGELFF. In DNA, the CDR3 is TGCGCCAGCCCTGAACGTGGGTTTTTGGCGAACACCGGGGAGCTGTTTTTT.

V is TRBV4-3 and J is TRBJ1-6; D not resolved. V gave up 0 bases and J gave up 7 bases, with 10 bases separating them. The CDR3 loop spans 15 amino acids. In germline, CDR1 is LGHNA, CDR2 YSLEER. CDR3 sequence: CASSQDRGGNSPLHF. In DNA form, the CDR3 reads TGCGCCAGCAGCCAAGATCGGGGTGGGAATTCACCCCTCCACTTT.

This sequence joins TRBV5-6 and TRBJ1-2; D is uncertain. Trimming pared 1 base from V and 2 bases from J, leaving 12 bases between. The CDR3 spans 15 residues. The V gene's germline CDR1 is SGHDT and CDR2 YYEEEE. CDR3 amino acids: CASSLIPIPNYGYTF. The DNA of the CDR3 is TGTGCCAGCAGCTTGATTCCAATCCCCAACTATGGCTACACCTTC. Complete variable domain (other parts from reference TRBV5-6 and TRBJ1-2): DAGVTQSPTHLIKTRGQQVTLRCSPKSGHDTVSWYQQALGQGPQFIFQYYEEEERQRGNFPDRFSGHQFPNYSSELNVNALLLGDSALYLCASSLIPIPNYGYTFGSGTRLTVV.

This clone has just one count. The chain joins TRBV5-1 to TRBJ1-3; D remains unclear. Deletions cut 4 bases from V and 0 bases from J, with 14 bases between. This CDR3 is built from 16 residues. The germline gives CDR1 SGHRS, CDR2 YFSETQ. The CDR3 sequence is CASSPGLKSSGNTIYF. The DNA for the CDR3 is TGCGCCAGCAGCCCCGGACTGAAGAGCTCTGGAAACACCATATATTTT.

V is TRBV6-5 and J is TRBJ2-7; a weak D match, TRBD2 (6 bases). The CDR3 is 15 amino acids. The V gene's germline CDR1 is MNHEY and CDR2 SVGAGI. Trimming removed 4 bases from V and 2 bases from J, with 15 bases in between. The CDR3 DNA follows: TGTGCCAGCAGTTTGATCCACGGGGGACCCTACGAGCAGTACTTC. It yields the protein CASSLIHGGPYEQYF.

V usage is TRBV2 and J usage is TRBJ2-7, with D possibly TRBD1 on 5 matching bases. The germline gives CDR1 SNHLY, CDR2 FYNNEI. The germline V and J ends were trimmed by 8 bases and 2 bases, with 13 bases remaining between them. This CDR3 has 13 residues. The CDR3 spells CASLRDRAYEQYF. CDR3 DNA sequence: TGTGCCAGCTTAAGAGACAGAGCCTACGAGCAGTACTTC. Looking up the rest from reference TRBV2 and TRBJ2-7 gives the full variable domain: EPEVTQTPSHQVTQMGQEVILRCVPISNHLYFYWYRQILGQKVEFLVSFYNNEISEKSEIFDDQFSVERPDGSNFTLKIRSTKLEDSAMYFCASLRDRAYEQYFGPGTRLTVT.

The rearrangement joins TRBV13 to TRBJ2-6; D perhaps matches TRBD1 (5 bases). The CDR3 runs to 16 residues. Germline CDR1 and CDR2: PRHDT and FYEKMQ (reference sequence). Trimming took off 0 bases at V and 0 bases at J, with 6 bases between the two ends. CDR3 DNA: TGTGCCAGCAGCTTAGGGCAGGGCTCTGGGGCCAACGTCCTGACTTTC. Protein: CASSLGQGSGANVLTF.

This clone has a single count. CDR3 bases: TGCGCCAGCAGCTTGGCCGGGACAGCAGGAAACACCATATATTTT. This sequence encodes CASSLAGTAGNTIYF. The V call is TRBV5-1, the J call TRBJ1-3; 7 bases fit TRBD1. This CDR3 spans 15 amino acids. The junction had 4 bases not matched to a gene; V was cut back by 0 bases and J by 4 bases. In germline, CDR1 is SGHRS, CDR2 YFSETQ. Using reference TRBV5-1 and TRBJ1-3 for the parts outside the CDR3, the full variable domain is KAGVTQTPRYLIKTRGQQVTLSCSPISGHRSVSWYQQTPGQGLQFLFEYFSETQRNKGNFPGRFSGRQFSNSRSEMNVSTLELGDSALYLCASSLAGTAGNTIYFGEGSWLTVV.

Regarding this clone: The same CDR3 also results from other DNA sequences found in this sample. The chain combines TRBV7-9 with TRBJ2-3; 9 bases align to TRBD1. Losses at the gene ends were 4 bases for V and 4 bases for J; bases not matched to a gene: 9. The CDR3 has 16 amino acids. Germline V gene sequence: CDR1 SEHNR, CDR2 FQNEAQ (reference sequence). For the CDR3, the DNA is TGTGCCAGCAGCTCATTGGGGGGACAGGGATCAGATACGCAGTATTTT. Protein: CASSSLGGQGSDTQYF.

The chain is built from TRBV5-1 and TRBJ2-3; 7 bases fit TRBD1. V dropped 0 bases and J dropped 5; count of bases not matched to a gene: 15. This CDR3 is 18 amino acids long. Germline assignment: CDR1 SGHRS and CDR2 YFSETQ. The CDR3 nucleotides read TGCGCCAGCAGCTTGGGAGGGTCGACAGGGCGCTCGGGAGATACGCAGTATTTT. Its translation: CASSLGGSTGRSGDTQYF.

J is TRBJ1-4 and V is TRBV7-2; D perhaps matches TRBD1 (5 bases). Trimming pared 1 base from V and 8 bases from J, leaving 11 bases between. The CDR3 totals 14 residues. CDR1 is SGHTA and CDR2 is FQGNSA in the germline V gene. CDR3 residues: CASSLDGASEKLFF. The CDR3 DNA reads TGTGCCAGCAGCTTAGATGGGGCGAGCGAAAAACTGTTTTTT.

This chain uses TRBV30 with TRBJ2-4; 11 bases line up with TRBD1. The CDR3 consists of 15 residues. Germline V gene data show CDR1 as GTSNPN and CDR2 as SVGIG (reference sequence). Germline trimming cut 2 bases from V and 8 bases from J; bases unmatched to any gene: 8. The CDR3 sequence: CAWSPGQGGSDIQYF. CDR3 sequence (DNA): TGTGCCTGGAGTCCGGGACAGGGGGGATCGGACATTCAGTACTTC.

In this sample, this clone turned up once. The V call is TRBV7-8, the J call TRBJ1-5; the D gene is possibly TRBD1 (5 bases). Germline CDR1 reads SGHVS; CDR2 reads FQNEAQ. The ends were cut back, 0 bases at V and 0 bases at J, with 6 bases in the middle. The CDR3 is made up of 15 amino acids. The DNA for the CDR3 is TGTGCCAGCAGCTTAGCAGGGGATAGCAATCAGCCCCAGCATTTT. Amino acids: CASSLAGDSNQPQHF. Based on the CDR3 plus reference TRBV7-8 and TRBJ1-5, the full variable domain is GAGVSQSPRYKVAKRGQDVALRCDPISGHVSLFWYQQALGQGPEFLTYFQNEAQLDKSGLPSDRFFAERPEGSVSTLKIQRTQQEDSAVYLCASSLAGDSNQPQHFGDGTRLSIL.

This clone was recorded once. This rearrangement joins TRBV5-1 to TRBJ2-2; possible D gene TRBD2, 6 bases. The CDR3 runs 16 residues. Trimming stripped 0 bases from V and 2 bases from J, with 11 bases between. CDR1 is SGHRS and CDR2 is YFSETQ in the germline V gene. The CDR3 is CASSLVPSANTGELFF. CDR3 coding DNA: TGCGCCAGCAGCTTGGTCCCTAGCGCAAACACCGGGGAGCTGTTTTTT.

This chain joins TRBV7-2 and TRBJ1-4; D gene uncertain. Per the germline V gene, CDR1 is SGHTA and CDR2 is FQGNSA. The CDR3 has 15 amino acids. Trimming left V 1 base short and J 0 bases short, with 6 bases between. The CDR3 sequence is CASSLDPATNEKLFF. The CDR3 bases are TGTGCCAGCAGCTTAGACCCCGCAACTAATGAAAAACTGTTTTTT.

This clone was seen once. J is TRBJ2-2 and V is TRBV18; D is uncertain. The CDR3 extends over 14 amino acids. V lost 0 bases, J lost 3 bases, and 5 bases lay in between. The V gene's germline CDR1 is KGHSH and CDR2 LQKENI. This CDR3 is CASSPPFDTGELFF. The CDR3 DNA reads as TGTGCCAGCTCACCACCGTTTGACACCGGGGAGCTGTTTTTT.

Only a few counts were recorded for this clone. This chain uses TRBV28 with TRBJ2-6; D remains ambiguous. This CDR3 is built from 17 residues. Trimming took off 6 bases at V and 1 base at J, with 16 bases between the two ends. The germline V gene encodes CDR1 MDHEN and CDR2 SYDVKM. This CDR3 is CASSPTRTSSGANVLTF. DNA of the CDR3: TGTGCCAGCAGCCCTACCCGGACCTCTTCTGGGGCCAACGTCCTGACTTTC. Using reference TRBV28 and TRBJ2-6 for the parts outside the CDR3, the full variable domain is DVKVTQSSRYLVKRTGEKVFLECVQDMDHENMFWYRQDPGLGLRLIYFSYDVKMKEKGDIPEGYSVSREKKERFSLILESASTNQTSMYLCASSPTRTSSGANVLTFGAGSRLTVL.

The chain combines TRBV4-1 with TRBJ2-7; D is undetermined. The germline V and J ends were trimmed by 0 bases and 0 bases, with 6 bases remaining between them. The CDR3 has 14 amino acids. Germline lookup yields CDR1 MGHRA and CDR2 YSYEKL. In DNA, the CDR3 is TGCGCCAGCAGCCAAGATCCCGGCTCCTACGAGCAGTACTTC. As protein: CASSQDPGSYEQYF.

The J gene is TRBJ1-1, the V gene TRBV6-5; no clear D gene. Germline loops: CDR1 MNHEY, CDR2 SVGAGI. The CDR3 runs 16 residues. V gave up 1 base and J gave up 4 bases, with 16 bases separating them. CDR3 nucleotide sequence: TGTGCCAGCAGTTACTTCGGTTCCTGGGATGGCACTGAAGCTTTCTTT. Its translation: CASSYFGSWDGTEAFF.

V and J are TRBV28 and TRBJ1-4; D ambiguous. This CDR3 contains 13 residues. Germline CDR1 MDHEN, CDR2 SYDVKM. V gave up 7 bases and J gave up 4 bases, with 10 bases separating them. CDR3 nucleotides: TGTGCCAGCACACGGTTCGATAATGAAAAACTGTTTTTT. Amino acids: CASTRFDNEKLFF.

CDR3 sequence: CAISGRGAVDTGELFF. CDR3 DNA: TGTGCCATCAGCGGCCGGGGGGCTGTTGACACCGGGGAGCTGTTTTTT. The V and J genes are TRBV10-3 and TRBJ2-2; D is perhaps TRBD2 (7 bases). The V and J ends lost 6 bases and 3 bases respectively, with 17 bases between them. The CDR3 is 16 amino acids. Germline assignment: CDR1 ENHRY and CDR2 SYGVKD.

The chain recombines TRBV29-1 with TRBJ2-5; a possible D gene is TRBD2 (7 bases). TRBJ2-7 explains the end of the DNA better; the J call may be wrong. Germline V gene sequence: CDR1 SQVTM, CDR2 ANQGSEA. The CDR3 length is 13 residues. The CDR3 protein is CSVERGEGYEQYF. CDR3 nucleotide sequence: TGCAGCGTTGAAAGGGGGGAGGGTTACGAGCAGTACTTC.

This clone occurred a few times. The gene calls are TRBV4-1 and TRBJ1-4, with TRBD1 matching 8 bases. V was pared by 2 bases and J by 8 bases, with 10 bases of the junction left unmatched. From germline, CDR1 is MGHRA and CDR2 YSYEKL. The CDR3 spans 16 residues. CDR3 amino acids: CASSQWERTGREKLFF. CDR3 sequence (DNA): TGCGCCAGCAGCCAATGGGAAAGGACAGGGAGGGAAAAACTGTTTTTT.

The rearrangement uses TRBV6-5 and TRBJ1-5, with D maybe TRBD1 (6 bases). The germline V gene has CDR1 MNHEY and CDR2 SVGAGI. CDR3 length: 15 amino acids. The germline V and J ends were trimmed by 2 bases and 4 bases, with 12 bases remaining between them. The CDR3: CASSYAGGENQPQHF. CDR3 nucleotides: TGTGCCAGCAGTTACGCGGGGGGCGAGAATCAGCCCCAGCATTTT.

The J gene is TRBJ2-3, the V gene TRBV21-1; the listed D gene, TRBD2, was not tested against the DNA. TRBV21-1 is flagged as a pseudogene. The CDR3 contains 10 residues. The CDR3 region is CASSKKPRYF. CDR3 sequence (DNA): TGTGCCAGCAGCAAAAAGCCGAGGTATTTT.

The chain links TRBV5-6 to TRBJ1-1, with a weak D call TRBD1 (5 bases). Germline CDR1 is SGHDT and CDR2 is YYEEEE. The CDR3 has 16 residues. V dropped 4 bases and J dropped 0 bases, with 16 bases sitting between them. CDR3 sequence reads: CASSGPGRGLNTEAFF. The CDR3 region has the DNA TGTGCCAGCAGCGGACCAGGGCGCGGGCTGAACACTGAAGCTTTCTTT.

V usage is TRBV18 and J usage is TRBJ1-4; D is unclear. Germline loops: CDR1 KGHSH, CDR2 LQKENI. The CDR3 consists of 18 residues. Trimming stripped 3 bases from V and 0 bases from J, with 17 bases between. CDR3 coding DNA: TGTGCCAGCTCACCTTACCCTACAGAACTTGCAACTAATGAAAAACTGTTTTTT. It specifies CASSPYPTELATNEKLFF. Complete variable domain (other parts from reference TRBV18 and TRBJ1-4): NAGVMQNPRHLVRRRGQEARLRCSPMKGHSHVYWYRQLPEEGLKFMVYLQKENIIDESGMPKERFSAEFPKEGPSILRIQQVVRGDSAAYFCASSPYPTELATNEKLFFGSGTQLSVL.

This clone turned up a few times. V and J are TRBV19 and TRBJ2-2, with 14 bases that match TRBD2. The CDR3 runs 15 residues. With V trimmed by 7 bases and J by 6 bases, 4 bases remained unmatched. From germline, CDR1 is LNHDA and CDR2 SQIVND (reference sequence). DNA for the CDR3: TGTGCCAGTACCACGACTAGCGGGAGGGCCGGGGAGCTGTTTTTT. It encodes CASTTTSGRAGELFF.

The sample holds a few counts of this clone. CDR3 region: CAWSVRTATEAFF. Here the CDR3 DNA reads TGTGCCTGGAGTGTAAGGACAGCCACTGAAGCTTTCTTT. J is TRBJ1-1 and V is TRBV30; D may be TRBD1 (6 bases). Looked up from germline, CDR1 is GTSNPN and CDR2 is SVGIG (reference sequence). There are 13 residues in the CDR3. Trimming shortened V by 0 bases and J by 4 bases, and 9 bases separated the two germline ends.